A single sample gave rise to the 8 T cell receptor beta chains below, sequenced in a study of blood T cells in healthy people across ages. PCR was performed a second time for about 7 to 12 cycles using a sample-barcoded 5' primer and a J-beta primer mix. Using its own MiXCR run on the 5' RACE reads, TCRdb lists one record per CDR3 protein. The sample shows fewer than 800,000 distinct CDR3 sequences, around 49% of them seen only once. Sequenced material: blood. These receptors were obtained from a woman in her fifties or sixties in good health.

This chain connects TRBV28 to TRBJ2-3; 7 nucleotides match TRBD1. This CDR3 contains 15 residues. V shed 5 bases, J shed 1 base, and the junction held 6 bases outside the gene matches. Germline V gene lookup returns CDR1 MDHEN and CDR2 SYDVKM. In DNA, the CDR3 is TGTGCCAGCAGTGCCTCGGGACAGCGCACAGATACGCAGTATTTT. Translation gives CASSASGQRTDTQYF.

This rearrangement joins TRBV7-9 to TRBJ2-7, with a weak D call TRBD2 (6 bases). Gene TRBJ2-5 matches the end of the DNA better, so the J call may be wrong. The CDR3 spans 15 residues. Germline V gene data show CDR1 as SEHNR and CDR2 as FQNEAQ (reference sequence). The CDR3 protein is CASSLAGGSGKTQYF. Here the CDR3 DNA reads TGTGCCAGCAGCTTAGCCGGTGGTAGCGGAAAGACCCAGTACTTC.

This clonotype was observed many times. This sequence joins TRBV28 and TRBJ2-5; the D is unclear. Germline CDR1 reads MDHEN; CDR2 reads SYDVKM. This CDR3 has 13 amino acids. V was pared by 3 bases and J by 5 bases, with 10 bases between. Written as DNA, the CDR3 is TGTGCCAGCAGTTTGAGACTGGGCGAGACCCAGTACTTC. It yields the protein CASSLRLGETQYF.

The chain links TRBV7-9 to TRBJ2-5; D is uncertain. The germline gives CDR1 SEHNR, CDR2 FQNEAQ (reference sequence). Trimming removed 6 bases from V and 11 bases from J, with 16 bases in between. The CDR3 runs 12 residues. The CDR3 loop is CASRATAHGQYF. CDR3 coding DNA: TGTGCCAGCAGAGCAACAGCTCACGGGCAGTACTTC. The variable domain in full, with the rest retrieved from reference TRBV7-9 and TRBJ2-5, is DTGVSQNPRHKITKRGQNVTFRCDPISEHNRLYWYRQTLGQGPEFLTYFQNEAQLEKSRLLSDRFSAERPKGSFSTLEIQRTEQGDSAMYLCASRATAHGQYFGPGTRLLVL.

This clonotype came up a few times. The gene calls are TRBV29-1 and TRBJ2-1, with 9 bases that match TRBD2. With 7 bases clipped from V and 4 bases from J, the junction kept 17 bases outside the gene matches. Germline CDR1 reads SQVTM; CDR2 reads ANQGSEA. The CDR3 loop spans 17 amino acids. The CDR3 loop reads CSARQGKRLAEYNEQFF. As DNA, the CDR3 is TGCAGCGCCCGACAGGGAAAAAGACTAGCGGAGTACAATGAGCAGTTCTTC.

The rearrangement links TRBV20-1 to TRBJ2-7; the D gene is possibly TRBD2 (6 bases). The CDR3 is 12 residues long. CDR1 is DFQATT, CDR2 SNEGSKA, per germline (reference sequence). Trimming removed 3 bases from V and 6 bases from J, with 12 bases in between. The CDR3 loop reads CSASAGSSEQYF. The CDR3 nucleotides read TGCAGTGCTAGTGCGGGGTCTAGCGAGCAGTACTTC.

This chain joins TRBV12-3 or TRBV12-4 and TRBJ2-1, with 12 bases aligning to TRBD2. The CDR3 length is 15 residues. The junction had 8 bases not matched to a gene; V was cut back by 6 bases and J by 8 bases. The CDR3 nucleotides are TGTGCCAGCAGATACGGACTAGCGGGGATCGATGAGCAGTTCTTC. Its protein is CASRYGLAGIDEQFF.

This clonotype was counted once. J is TRBJ2-5 and V is TRBV2; a weak D match, TRBD2 (6 bases). CDR3 length equals 14 residues. V lost 7 bases, J lost 13 bases, and 25 bases lay in between. CDR1 and CDR2 (germline): SNHLY, FYNNEI. Written as DNA, the CDR3 is TGTGCCAGCAATACTATAGCGGTGGGTACGTCTTGGTACTTC. This encodes CASNTIAVGTSWYF.